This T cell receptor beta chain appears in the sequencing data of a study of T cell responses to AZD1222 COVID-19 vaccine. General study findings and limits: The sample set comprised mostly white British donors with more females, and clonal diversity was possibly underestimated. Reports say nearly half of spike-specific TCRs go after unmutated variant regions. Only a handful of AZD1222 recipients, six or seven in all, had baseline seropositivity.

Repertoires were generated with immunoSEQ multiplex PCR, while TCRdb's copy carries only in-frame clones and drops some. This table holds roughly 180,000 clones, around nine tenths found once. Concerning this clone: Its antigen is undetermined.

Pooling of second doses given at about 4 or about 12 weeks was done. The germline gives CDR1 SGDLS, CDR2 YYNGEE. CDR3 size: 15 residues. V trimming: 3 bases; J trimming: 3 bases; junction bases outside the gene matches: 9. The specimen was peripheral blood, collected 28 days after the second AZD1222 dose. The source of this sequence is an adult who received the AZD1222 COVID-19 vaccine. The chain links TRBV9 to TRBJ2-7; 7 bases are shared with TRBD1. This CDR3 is CASSAHKTGLYEQYF. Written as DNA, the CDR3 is TGTGCCAGCAGCGCACACAAGACAGGGCTCTACGAGCAGTACTTC.